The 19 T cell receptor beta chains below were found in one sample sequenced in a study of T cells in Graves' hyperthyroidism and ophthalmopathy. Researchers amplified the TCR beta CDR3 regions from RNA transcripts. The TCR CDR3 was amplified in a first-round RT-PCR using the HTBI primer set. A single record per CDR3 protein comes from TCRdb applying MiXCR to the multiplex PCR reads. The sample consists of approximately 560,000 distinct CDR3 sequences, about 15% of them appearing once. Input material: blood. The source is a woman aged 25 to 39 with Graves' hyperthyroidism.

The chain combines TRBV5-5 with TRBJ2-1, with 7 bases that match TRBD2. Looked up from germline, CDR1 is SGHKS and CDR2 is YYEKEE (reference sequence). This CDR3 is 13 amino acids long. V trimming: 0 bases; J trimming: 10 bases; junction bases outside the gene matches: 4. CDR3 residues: CASSLEASGEQFF. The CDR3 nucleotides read TGTGCCAGCAGCTTGGAGGCTAGCGGAGAGCAGTTCTTC.

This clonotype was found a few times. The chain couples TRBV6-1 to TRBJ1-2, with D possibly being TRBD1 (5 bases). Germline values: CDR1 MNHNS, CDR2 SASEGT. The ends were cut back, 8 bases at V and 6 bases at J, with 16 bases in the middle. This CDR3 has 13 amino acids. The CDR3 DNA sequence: TGTGCCAGCGCTCGGGGCGCGGTAGATGGCTACACCTTC. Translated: CASARGAVDGYTF.

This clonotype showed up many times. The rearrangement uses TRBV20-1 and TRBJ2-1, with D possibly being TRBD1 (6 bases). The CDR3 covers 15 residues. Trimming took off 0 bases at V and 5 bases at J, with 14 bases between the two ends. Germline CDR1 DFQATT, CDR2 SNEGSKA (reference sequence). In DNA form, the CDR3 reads TGCAGTGCTAGAGATTCGCAGGGGTGGGACAATGAGCAGTTCTTC. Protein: CSARDSQGWDNEQFF.

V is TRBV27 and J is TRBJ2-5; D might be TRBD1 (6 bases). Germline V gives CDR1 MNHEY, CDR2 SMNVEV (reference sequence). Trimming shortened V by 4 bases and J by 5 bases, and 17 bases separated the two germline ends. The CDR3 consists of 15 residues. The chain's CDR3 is CASSSRTVELETQYF. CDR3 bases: TGTGCCAGCAGTTCCAGGACAGTTGAACTGGAGACCCAGTACTTC.

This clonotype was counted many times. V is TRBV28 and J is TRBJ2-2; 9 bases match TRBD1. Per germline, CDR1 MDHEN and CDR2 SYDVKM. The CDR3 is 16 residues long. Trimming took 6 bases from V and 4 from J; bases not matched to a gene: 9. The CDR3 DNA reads TGTGCCAGCAGCCAACTAGGACAGGGGCGCACCGGGGAGCTGTTTTTT. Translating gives CASSQLGQGRTGELFF. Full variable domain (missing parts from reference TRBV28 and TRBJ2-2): DVKVTQSSRYLVKRTGEKVFLECVQDMDHENMFWYRQDPGLGLRLIYFSYDVKMKEKGDIPEGYSVSREKKERFSLILESASTNQTSMYLCASSQLGQGRTGELFFGEGSRLTVL.

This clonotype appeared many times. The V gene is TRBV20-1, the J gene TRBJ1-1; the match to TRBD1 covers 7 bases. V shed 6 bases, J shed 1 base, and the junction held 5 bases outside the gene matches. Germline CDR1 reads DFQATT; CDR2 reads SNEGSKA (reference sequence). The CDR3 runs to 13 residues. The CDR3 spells CSATGEKNTEAFF. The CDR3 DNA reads TGCAGTGCCACAGGGGAAAAGAACACTGAAGCTTTCTTT.

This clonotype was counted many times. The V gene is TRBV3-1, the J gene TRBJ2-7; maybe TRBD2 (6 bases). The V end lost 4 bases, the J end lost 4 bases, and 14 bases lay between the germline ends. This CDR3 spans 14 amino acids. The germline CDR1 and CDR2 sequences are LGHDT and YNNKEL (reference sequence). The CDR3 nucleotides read TGTGCCAGCAGCCCCGTAGGAGGGACGTACGAGCAGTACTTC. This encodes CASSPVGGTYEQYF.

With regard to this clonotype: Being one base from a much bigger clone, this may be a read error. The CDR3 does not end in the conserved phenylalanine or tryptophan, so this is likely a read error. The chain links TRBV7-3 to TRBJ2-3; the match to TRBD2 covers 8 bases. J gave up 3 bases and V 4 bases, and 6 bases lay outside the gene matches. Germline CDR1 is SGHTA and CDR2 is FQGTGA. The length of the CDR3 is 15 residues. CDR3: CASSSQGGGTDTQYS. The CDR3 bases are TGTGCCAGCAGCTCCCAAGGCGGGGGGACAGATACGCAGTATTCT.

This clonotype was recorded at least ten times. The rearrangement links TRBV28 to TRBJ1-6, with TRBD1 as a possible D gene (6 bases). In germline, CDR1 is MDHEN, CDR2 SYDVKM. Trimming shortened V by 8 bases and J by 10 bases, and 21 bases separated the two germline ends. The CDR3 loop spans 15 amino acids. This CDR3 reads CASGSFGQFLSPLHF. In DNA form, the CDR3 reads TGTGCCAGCGGATCTTTCGGACAGTTTCTCTCACCCCTCCACTTT.

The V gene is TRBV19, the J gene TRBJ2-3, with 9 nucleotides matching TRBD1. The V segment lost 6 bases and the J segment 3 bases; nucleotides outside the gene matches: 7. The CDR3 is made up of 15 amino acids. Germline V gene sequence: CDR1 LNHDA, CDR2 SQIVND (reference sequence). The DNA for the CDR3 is TGTGCCAGTAGGACACAGGGGGCTCGAACAGATACGCAGTATTTT. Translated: CASRTQGARTDTQYF.

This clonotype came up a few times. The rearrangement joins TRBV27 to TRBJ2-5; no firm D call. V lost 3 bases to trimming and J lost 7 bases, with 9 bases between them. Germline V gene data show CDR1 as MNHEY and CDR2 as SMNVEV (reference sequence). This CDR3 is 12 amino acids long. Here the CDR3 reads CASSLGKGTQYF. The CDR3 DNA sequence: TGTGCCAGCAGTTTGGGGAAGGGGACCCAGTACTTC.

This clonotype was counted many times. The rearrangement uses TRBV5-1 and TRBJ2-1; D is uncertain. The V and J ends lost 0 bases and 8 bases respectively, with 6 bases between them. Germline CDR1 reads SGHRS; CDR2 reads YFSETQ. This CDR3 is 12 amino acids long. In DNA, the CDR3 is TGCGCCAGCAGCTTGGATGATGATGAGCAGTTCTTC. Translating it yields CASSLDDDEQFF.

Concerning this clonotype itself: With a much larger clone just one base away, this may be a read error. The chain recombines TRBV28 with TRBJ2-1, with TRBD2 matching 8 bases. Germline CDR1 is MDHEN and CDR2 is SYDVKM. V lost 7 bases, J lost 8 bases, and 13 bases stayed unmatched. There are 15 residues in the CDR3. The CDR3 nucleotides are TGTGCCAGCACTATAGCGGGAAATTGGCTTTATGAGCAGTTCTTC. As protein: CASTIAGNWLYEQFF.

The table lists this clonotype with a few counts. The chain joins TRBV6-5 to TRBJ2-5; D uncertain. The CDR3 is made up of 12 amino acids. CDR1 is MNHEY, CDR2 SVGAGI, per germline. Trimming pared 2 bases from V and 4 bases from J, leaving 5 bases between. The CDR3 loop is CASSYGTETQYF. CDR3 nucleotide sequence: TGTGCCAGCAGTTACGGTACAGAGACCCAGTACTTC.

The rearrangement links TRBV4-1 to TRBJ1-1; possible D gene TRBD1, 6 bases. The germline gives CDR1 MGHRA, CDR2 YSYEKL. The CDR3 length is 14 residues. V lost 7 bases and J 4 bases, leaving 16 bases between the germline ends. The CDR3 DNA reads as TGCGCCAGCAATACAGGGTCCTGGGGCACTGAAGCTTTCTTT. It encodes CASNTGSWGTEAFF.

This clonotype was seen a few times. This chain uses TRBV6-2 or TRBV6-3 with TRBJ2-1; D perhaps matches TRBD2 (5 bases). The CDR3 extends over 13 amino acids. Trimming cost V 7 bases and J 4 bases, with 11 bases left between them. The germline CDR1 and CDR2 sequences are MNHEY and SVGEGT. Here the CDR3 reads CASIGRAYNEQFF. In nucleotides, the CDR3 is TGTGCCAGCATAGGGCGGGCTTACAATGAGCAGTTCTTC.

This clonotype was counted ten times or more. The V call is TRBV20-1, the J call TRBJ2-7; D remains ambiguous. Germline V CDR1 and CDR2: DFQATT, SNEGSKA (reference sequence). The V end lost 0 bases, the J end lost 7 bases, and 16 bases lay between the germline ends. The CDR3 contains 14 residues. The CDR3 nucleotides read TGCAGTGCTAGAGAGGCGACTGCTAAACGGGAGCAGTACTTC. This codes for CSAREATAKREQYF.

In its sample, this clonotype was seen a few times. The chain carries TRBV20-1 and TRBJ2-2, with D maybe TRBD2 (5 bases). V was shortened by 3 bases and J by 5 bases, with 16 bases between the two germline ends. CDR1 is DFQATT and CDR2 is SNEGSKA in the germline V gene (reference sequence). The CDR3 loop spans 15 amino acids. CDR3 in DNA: TGCAGTGCTAGTTCCGAGGGATCTAGGACCGGGGAGCTGTTTTTT. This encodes CSASSEGSRTGELFF.

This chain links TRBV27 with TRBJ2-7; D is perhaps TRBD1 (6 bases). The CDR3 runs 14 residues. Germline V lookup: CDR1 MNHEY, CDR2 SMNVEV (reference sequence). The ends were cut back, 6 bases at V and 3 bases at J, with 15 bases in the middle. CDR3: CASSPTGPLYEQYF. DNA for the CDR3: TGTGCCAGCAGCCCGACAGGCCCCCTCTACGAGCAGTACTTC.